This TCR beta chain stems from a study of T-cell reconstitution after alpha-beta-depleted transplantation in children. Unique molecular identifiers were incorporated into the prepared TCRbeta library. TCRdb passed the PCR reads through MiXCR, listing each CDR3 protein once. Counted here are around 600,000 distinct CDR3 sequences, roughly 17% occurring once; the ten biggest clones make up 1.1%. The CDR3 extends over 23 amino acids. Germline CDR1 reads WNHNN; CDR2 reads SYGVQD (reference sequence). The ends lost 5 bases at V and 5 bases at J; junction bases unmatched: 28. This clonotype was seen only once.

The rearrangement uses TRBV10-1 and TRBJ2-7, with 15 bases lining up with TRBD2. The TCR comes from a human donor who donated a stem cell graft to a child with acute myeloid leukemia. The material was PBMCs from the stem cell graft donor, obtained from the stem cell graft. CDR3 bases: TGCGCCAGCAGTCCTGCATCTAACAGGGGAAACTTTGGACTAGCGGGGGGGCCCCACGAGCAGTACTTC. Translated, it gives CASSPASNRGNFGLAGGPHEQYF.